This record concerns one T cell receptor beta chain sequence. The CDR3 has 15 residues. V was cut by 6 bases and J by 1 base, with 15 bases left in between. The V gene's germline CDR1 is MDHEN and CDR2 SYDVKM. This entry comes from a study of OX40 agonist ivuxolimab in advanced cancers. Whole-study context: Three patients showed partial responses: one hepatocellular carcinoma and two cutaneous melanoma cases.

Assay used: immunoSEQ multiplex PCR; TCRdb lists only in-frame clones, some missing. The sample consists of about 21,000 clones, roughly 84% of them appearing once. The TCR was taken from an adult with an advanced solid tumor such as melanoma, head and neck, liver or kidney cancer. The J gene is TRBJ1-2, the V gene TRBV28, with D uncertain. This material consisted of CD4+ or CD8+ T cells sorted from blood, taken in a trial of the OX40 agonist ivuxolimab. CDR3 sequence (DNA): TGTGCCAGCAGCACGTATAACACGATTAACTATGGCTACACCTTC. Its protein product is CASSTYNTINYGYTF.